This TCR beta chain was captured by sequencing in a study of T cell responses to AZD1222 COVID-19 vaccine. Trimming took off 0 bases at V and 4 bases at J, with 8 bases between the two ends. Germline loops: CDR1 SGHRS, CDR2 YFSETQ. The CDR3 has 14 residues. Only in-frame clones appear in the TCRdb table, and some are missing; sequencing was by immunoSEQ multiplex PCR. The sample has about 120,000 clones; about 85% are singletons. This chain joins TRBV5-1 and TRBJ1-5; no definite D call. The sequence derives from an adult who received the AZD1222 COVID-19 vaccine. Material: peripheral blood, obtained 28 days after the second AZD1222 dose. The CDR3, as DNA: TGCGCCAGCAGCTTGGGGTGGGCAAATCAGCCCCAGCATTTT. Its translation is CASSLGWANQPQHF.